The 21 T cell receptor beta chains reported below all come from one sample, sequenced in a study of T cells after yellow fever vaccination. TCRdb reprocessed the 5' RACE reads with MiXCR, giving one entry per CDR3 protein. Of approximately 350,000 distinct CDR3 sequences listed, 11% were seen once; the top ten hold less than 20%. Here the sequenced sample was PBMCs, taken on the day of the first yellow fever vaccination. The receptors stem from a man younger than 35 who received the YFV17D yellow fever vaccine.

This clonotype was observed a handful of times. The J gene is TRBJ2-4, the V gene TRBV12-3 or TRBV12-4, with 9 bases lining up with TRBD1. This CDR3 is built from 13 residues. V shed 6 bases, J shed 11 bases, and the junction held 8 bases outside the gene matches. The CDR3 reads CASRETGGGLQYF. The CDR3 nucleotides are TGTGCCAGCAGGGAAACAGGGGGCGGCCTTCAGTACTTC.

The chain carries TRBV25-1 and TRBJ1-1; no reliable D call. Trimming removed 3 bases at V and 4 bases at J, with 9 bases between. Germline V gives CDR1 MGHDK, CDR2 SYGVNS. The CDR3 has 13 amino acids. In DNA, the CDR3 is TGTGCCAGCAGTGAGGACTGGGTCACTGAAGCTTTCTTT. Translating gives CASSEDWVTEAFF.

This chain connects TRBV7-8 to TRBJ2-1; D gene uncertain. V lost 10 bases and J lost 7, with 17 bases in between. Germline-derived CDR1 and CDR2 are SGHVS and FQNEAQ. This CDR3 has 13 residues. The CDR3 nucleotides are TGTGCCACCCAGAGGCGCCCATCGAATGAGCAGTTCTTC. Its protein product is CATQRRPSNEQFF.

The chain recombines TRBV4-1 with TRBJ2-3, with D unclear. The germline V gene has CDR1 MGHRA and CDR2 YSYEKL. The CDR3 consists of 13 residues. The ends were cut back, 2 bases at V and 5 bases at J, with 8 bases in the middle. The CDR3 here is CASSQLMIDTQYF. The CDR3 region has the DNA TGCGCCAGCAGCCAACTGATGATAGATACGCAGTATTTT.

This clonotype was seen a few times. The rearrangement uses TRBV4-1 and TRBJ1-5; 8 positions agree with TRBD1. J was trimmed by 7 bases and V by 2 bases; bases with no gene match: 10. The CDR3 consists of 16 residues. Germline V gene sequence: CDR1 MGHRA, CDR2 YSYEKL. In DNA form, the CDR3 reads TGCGCCAGCAGCCAATACGACAGGGGAAGTGGCCAGCCCCAGCATTTT. It yields the protein CASSQYDRGSGQPQHF.

This clonotype was recorded a few times. This chain uses TRBV19 with TRBJ1-1; D possibly corresponds to TRBD1 (5 bases). This CDR3 comprises 16 residues. Germline V gene lookup returns CDR1 LNHDA and CDR2 SQIVND (reference sequence). V was trimmed by 5 bases and J by 0 bases, leaving 16 bases between them. In nucleotides, the CDR3 is TGTGCCAGTAGTGTTGGTTTGGGGGGAGTGAACACTGAAGCTTTCTTT. Translated, it gives CASSVGLGGVNTEAFF. The full variable domain, completed using reference TRBV19 and TRBJ1-1, is DGGITQSPKYLFRKEGQNVTLSCEQNLNHDAMYWYRQDPGQGLRLIYYSQIVNDFQKGDIAEGYSVSREKKESFPLTVTSAQKNPTAFYLCASSVGLGGVNTEAFFGQGTRLTVV.

In this sample, this clonotype turned up many times. V and J are TRBV27 and TRBJ1-1; no clear D. V was cut by 5 bases and J by 5 bases, with 15 bases left in between. In germline, CDR1 is MNHEY, CDR2 SMNVEV (reference sequence). The CDR3 runs to 14 residues. The CDR3 here is CASSPSEGGTEAFF. Written as DNA, the CDR3 is TGTGCCAGCAGTCCGTCGGAGGGAGGGACTGAAGCTTTCTTT.

This chain uses TRBV7-2 with TRBJ2-1; no reliable D call. With 6 bases removed from V and 6 bases from J, the gap between germline ends came to 9 bases. Per germline, CDR1 SGHTA and CDR2 FQGNSA. CDR3 length: 12 amino acids. The CDR3 sequence: CASRITVNEQFF. As DNA, the CDR3 is TGTGCCAGCAGAATTACAGTCAATGAGCAGTTCTTC.

This chain joins TRBV4-1 and TRBJ2-1; D is unclear. Germline V CDR1 and CDR2: MGHRA, YSYEKL. Trimming cost V 3 bases and J 8 bases, with 8 bases left between them. This CDR3 has 12 amino acids. The CDR3 region is CASSHGAYEQFF. The CDR3 bases are TGCGCCAGCAGCCACGGTGCTTATGAGCAGTTCTTC.

The chain employs TRBV19 and TRBJ2-7, with 7 bases matching TRBD1. Germline CDR1 and CDR2: LNHDA and SQIVND (reference sequence). Losses at the gene ends were 9 bases for V and 6 bases for J; bases not matched to a gene: 11. The CDR3 consists of 13 residues. The CDR3 reads CASTSTGLSEQYF. CDR3 nucleotide sequence: TGTGCCAGCACATCGACAGGGCTATCCGAGCAGTACTTC.

This clonotype has ten or more counts. This sequence joins TRBV5-1 and TRBJ1-3; D unresolved. V lost 0 bases and J 3 bases, leaving 7 bases between the germline ends. The CDR3 is made up of 14 amino acids. Looked up from germline, CDR1 is SGHRS and CDR2 is YFSETQ. The CDR3 sequence is CASSLEAGGNTIYF. In DNA form, the CDR3 reads TGCGCCAGCAGCTTGGAGGCCGGTGGAAACACCATATATTTT. The complete variable domain, with remaining parts taken from reference TRBV5-1 and TRBJ1-3, reads KAGVTQTPRYLIKTRGQQVTLSCSPISGHRSVSWYQQTPGQGLQFLFEYFSETQRNKGNFPGRFSGRQFSNSRSEMNVSTLELGDSALYLCASSLEAGGNTIYFGEGSWLTVV.

This clonotype was seen more than once but under ten times. The chain combines TRBV20-1 with TRBJ1-1; the D gene is possibly TRBD1 (5 bases). The V end lost 6 bases, the J end lost 6 bases, and 17 bases lay between the germline ends. Germline V CDR1 and CDR2: DFQATT, SNEGSKA (reference sequence). The CDR3 totals 13 residues. The chain's CDR3 is CSANDQGVAEAFF. The CDR3 DNA sequence: TGCAGTGCAAATGATCAAGGGGTGGCTGAAGCTTTCTTT.

The V gene is TRBV20-1, the J gene TRBJ1-4; D not resolved. The germline V gene encodes CDR1 DFQATT and CDR2 SNEGSKA (reference sequence). The V and J ends lost 3 bases and 8 bases respectively, with 13 bases between them. The CDR3 sequence is 13 residues long. CDR3 region: CSASGGGREKLFF. Here the CDR3 DNA reads TGCAGTGCTAGTGGTGGAGGGAGGGAAAAACTGTTTTTT.

V usage is TRBV4-2 and J usage is TRBJ2-7; 7 nucleotides line up with TRBD2. The CDR3 spans 15 residues. V lost 0 bases, J lost 4 bases, and 6 bases stayed unmatched. Germline V CDR1 and CDR2: LGHNA, YNFKEQ. The CDR3 DNA reads as TGTGCCAGCAGCCAAGATACGCGGGAGAATTACGAGCAGTACTTC. Translating gives CASSQDTRENYEQYF.

This sequence joins TRBV30 and TRBJ2-7; tentative D call: TRBD2 (6 bases). The V end was cut by 3 bases, the J end by 2 bases, with 17 bases between. CDR3 size: 15 residues. Germline-derived CDR1 and CDR2 are GTSNPN and SVGIG (reference sequence). The CDR3, as DNA: TGTGCCTGGAGCGGGGGAACAGGAGGAACCTACGAGCAGTACTTC. Protein product: CAWSGGTGGTYEQYF.

V gene TRBV20-1 combines with J gene TRBJ2-2; 12 positions match TRBD1. This CDR3 has 16 amino acids. Unmatched junction bases numbered 10, after V lost 5 bases and J lost 6 bases. The V gene's germline CDR1 is DFQATT and CDR2 SNEGSKA (reference sequence). CDR3 protein: CSAQKTGTGGSGELFF. In nucleotides, the CDR3 is TGCAGTGCTCAGAAGACCGGGACAGGGGGCTCCGGGGAGCTGTTTTTT.

This rearrangement joins TRBV6-1 to TRBJ2-7, with TRBD1 matching 10 bases. After removal of 5 bases from V and 5 bases from J, the junction contained 12 bases not matched to a gene. The CDR3 spans 16 residues. CDR1 and CDR2 (germline): MNHNS, SASEGT. The CDR3 loop is CASSRRRGQGKHEQYF. The CDR3 nucleotides are TGTGCCAGCAGTCGTCGACGGGGACAGGGGAAACACGAGCAGTACTTC.

This clonotype was picked up a small number of times. The chain recombines TRBV5-6 with TRBJ2-1; D uncertain. Per germline, CDR1 SGHDT and CDR2 YYEEEE. The germline V and J ends were trimmed by 7 bases and 4 bases, with 12 bases remaining between them. There are 13 residues in the CDR3. This CDR3 is CASQKDGYNEQFF. CDR3 bases: TGTGCCAGCCAGAAGGACGGATACAATGAGCAGTTCTTC. The full variable domain, rest sourced from reference TRBV5-6 and TRBJ2-1, is DAGVTQSPTHLIKTRGQQVTLRCSPKSGHDTVSWYQQALGQGPQFIFQYYEEEERQRGNFPDRFSGHQFPNYSSELNVNALLLGDSALYLCASQKDGYNEQFFGPGTRLTVL.

This clonotype turned up a few times. The V gene is TRBV7-3, the J gene TRBJ2-1, with 8 bases matching TRBD2. The CDR3 has 15 residues. V lost 5 bases, J lost 4 bases, and 7 bases stayed unmatched. CDR1 and CDR2 from the germline V gene are SGHTA and FQGTGA. In DNA form, the CDR3 reads TGTGCCAGCAGCCAGAACGCGGGGGGATACAATGAGCAGTTCTTC. This translates into CASSQNAGGYNEQFF. Based on the CDR3 plus reference TRBV7-3 and TRBJ2-1, the full variable domain is GAGVSQTPSNKVTEKGKYVELRCDPISGHTALYWYRQSLGQGPEFLIYFQGTGAADDSGLPNDRFFAVRPEGSVSTLKIQRTERGDSAVYLCASSQNAGGYNEQFFGPGTRLTVL.

This clonotype was recorded at least ten times. Its ends do not fully match the called genes, so a read error is possible. V usage is TRBV5-1 and J usage is TRBJ2-5; possibly TRBD1 or TRBD2 for D (5 bases each). Germline V gene sequence: CDR1 SGHRS, CDR2 YFSETQ. The CDR3 runs 14 residues. The CDR3 bases are TGCGCCAGCAGTTTGGGGGACCCCCAAGAGACCCAGTACTTC. It translates to CASSLGDPQETQYF.

The rearrangement links TRBV25-1 to TRBJ2-7; D possibly corresponds to TRBD1 (6 bases). This CDR3 spans 13 amino acids. The V end lost 3 bases, the J end lost 4 bases, and 10 bases lay between the germline ends. Per the germline V gene, CDR1 is MGHDK and CDR2 is SYGVNS. The CDR3 loop is CASSDQGLYEQYV. CDR3 DNA sequence: TGTGCCAGCAGTGATCAGGGGCTGTACGAGCAGTACGTC.